Shown below are 5 T cell receptor beta chains from a single sample sequenced in a study of CD8 T cells in Susac syndrome. Reverse transcription used about 0.5 to 1 ug RNA and random hexamers. TCRdb called the immunoSEQ multiplex PCR reads again in MiXCR, with one record for every CDR3 protein. The sample has 200,000 to 300,000 distinct CDR3 sequences, just under 95% seen once; the top ten hold around 0.072%. Sequenced input: CD4+ T cells from PBMCs. These receptors were collected from a human donor with multiple sclerosis.

The V and J genes are TRBV4-1 and TRBJ1-2; TRBD1 matches at 7 bases. CDR1 is MGHRA and CDR2 is YSYEKL in the germline V gene. This CDR3 has 15 amino acids. V gave up 0 bases and J gave up 8 bases; unmatched junction bases: 9. CDR3 nucleotides: TGCGCCAGCAGCCAAGAGGGGGTCGGGGACAGAGGCTACACCTTC. It yields the protein CASSQEGVGDRGYTF.

The chain carries TRBV18 and TRBJ2-5, with D perhaps matching TRBD1 (6 bases). With 2 bases removed from V and 5 bases from J, the gap between germline ends came to 12 bases. CDR1 KGHSH and CDR2 LQKENI come from the germline V gene. The CDR3 sequence is 14 residues long. In nucleotides, the CDR3 is TGTGCCAGCTCACCATGGCAGGGGACGGAGACCCAGTACTTC. Residues: CASSPWQGTETQYF.

This chain links TRBV12-3 or TRBV12-4 with TRBJ2-1, with D maybe TRBD1 (6 bases). The ends were cut back, 8 bases at V and 3 bases at J, with 17 bases in the middle. The CDR3 has 15 amino acids. CDR3: CASHRMGAFYNEQFF. The CDR3 nucleotides read TGTGCCAGCCACCGTATGGGGGCTTTCTACAATGAGCAGTTCTTC.

The chain has TRBV20-1 and TRBJ1-5, with D hard to call. V shed 6 bases and J shed 5 bases, with 14 bases lying between them. The CDR3 is 13 residues long. Germline V gene sequence: CDR1 DFQATT, CDR2 SNEGSKA (reference sequence). CDR3 nucleotides: TGCAGTGCCACAGTCCTGGCGGATCAGCCCCAGCATTTT. Translation gives CSATVLADQPQHF.

This clonotype was recorded once. The genes are TRBV29-1 and TRBJ2-1; 8 bases agree with TRBD2. Germline V gene sequence: CDR1 SQVTM, CDR2 ANQGSEA. The length of the CDR3 is 14 residues. Trimming removed 3 bases from V and 4 bases from J; junction bases left unmatched: 5. CDR3 protein: CSVDYPGGYNEQFF. The CDR3 coding sequence is TGCAGCGTTGATTATCCGGGGGGGTACAATGAGCAGTTCTTC.